These 6 T cell receptor beta chains originate from one sample sequenced in a study of tumor and adjacent non-tumor tissue in lung cancer (dated by TCRdb to the late 2010s). RNA was extracted from bulk unsorted tissue and checked for quality with a NanoDrop ND-1000 and an Agilent 2100. Normal lung samples were distant non-tumor tissue taken more than 3 cm from the tumor edge. The method was multiplex PCR. Instrument on record: Illumina HiSeq 2500. TCRbeta libraries were constructed through three rounds of nested PCR with primers (Table S4) according to protocols adapted from ARM-PCR. The public reads were quality trimmed at Q25 with fastp and then assembled into clones with MiXCR by TCRdb, keeping productive beta chains. Entries are consolidated by CDR3 protein sequence, retaining the most common genes and DNA. This sample gives about 98,000 distinct CDR3 sequences in total; roughly 78% of them show up just once. The top ten hold 30% of the sample.

The sample taken for sequencing was distant non-tumor lung tissue. The receptor set was obtained from a man in his 60s with small cell lung cancer.

About this clonotype itself: A junction end diverges from the germline sequence, so it may reflect a read error. The chain carries TRBV30 and TRBJ2-3; D may correspond to TRBD1 or TRBD2 (7 bases each). The CDR3 loop spans 15 amino acids. In germline, CDR1 is GTSNPN, CDR2 SVGIG (reference sequence). CDR3 protein: CACKKTGGGTDTQCF. The CDR3 nucleotides read TGTGCCTGTAAAAAAACGGGAGGAGGGACAGATACGCAGTGTTTT. Together with reference TRBV30 and TRBJ2-3, the CDR3 gives the full variable domain: SQTIHQWPATLVQPVGSPLSLECTVEGTSNPNLYWYRQAAGRGLQLLFYSVGIGQISSEVPQNLSASRPQDRQFILSSKKLLLSDSGFYLCACKKTGGGTDTQCFGPGTRLTVL.

A note on this clonotype: One junction end does not reproduce the germline sequence, and a read error may be involved. The V and J genes are TRBV10-3 and TRBJ2-2, with D possibly TRBD2 on 6 matching bases. CDR1 is ENHRY, CDR2 SYGVKD, per germline. The CDR3 is 16 residues long. CDR3 bases: TGTGCCATCAATGAAGGGCTTCATCGGGGCACCGGGGGGCTGTTTTTT. It encodes CAINEGLHRGTGGLFF.

The rearrangement links TRBV12-3 or TRBV12-4 to TRBJ1-5; 10 bases align to TRBD1. J was trimmed by 9 bases and V by 10 bases; bases with no gene match: 12. This CDR3 contains 14 residues. This CDR3 reads CANRPTGGPRPQHF. The CDR3 nucleotides are TGTGCCAACAGACCGACAGGGGGCCCGCGGCCCCAGCATTTT.

This clonotype was found many times. The V gene is TRBV6-6, the J gene TRBJ2-1, with TRBD1 identical over 7 bases. The CDR3 contains 14 residues. The germline CDR1 and CDR2 sequences are MNHNY and SVGAGI (reference sequence). Trimming cost V 7 bases and J 8 bases; bases outside gene matches: 11. CDR3 amino acids: CASTQPDRTHEQFF. CDR3 nucleotides: TGTGCCAGCACCCAACCGGACAGGACCCATGAGCAGTTCTTC.

This clonotype was seen a single time. The chain combines TRBV12-3 or TRBV12-4 with TRBJ1-5; TRBD1 matches 7 bases. This CDR3 is 15 amino acids long. After removal of 5 bases from V and 7 bases from J, the junction contained 11 bases not matched to a gene. CDR3 in DNA: TGTGCCAGCAGTAAGGGACAGCTCGGGGGCCAGCCCCAGCATTTT. It specifies CASSKGQLGGQPQHF.

Points on this clonotype: Germline and junction disagree at one end, which may indicate a read error. Here the CDR3 reads CAISEDSRQREGNEQFF. The CDR3 bases are TGTGCCATCAGTGAAGACAGTAGGCAGCGGGAGGGAAATGAGCAGTTCTTC. The chain combines TRBV6-1 with TRBJ2-1; 10 nucleotides match TRBD2. CDR1 and CDR2 from the germline V gene are MNHNS and SASEGT. The CDR3 spans 17 residues.